The sequence of this T cell receptor beta chain was determined in a study of blood T cell repertoires in COVID-19. Across the study: From T cells, B-cell-depleted T cells, or PBMCs came the material, which was cDNA or gDNA.

Per the authors' pipeline: How many nucleated cells were present was estimated from reference gene primer amplification. Sequencing was performed with immunoSEQ multiplex PCR; in TCRdb, only in-frame clones are kept and a portion is missing. Clone size and the V and J calls come from that table; the DNA yielded D and trimming. The sample holds 60,000 to 80,000 clones; roughly 85% are singletons and the top ten take 20% to 25%. Between the trimmed V and J ends, which lost 2 bases and 8 bases, there was a span of 12 bases. The germline V gene encodes CDR1 ENHRY and CDR2 SYGVKD. This CDR3 region has 13 residues.

This clonotype originated in a man over 45 with acute or convalescent COVID-19. Sequenced: peripheral blood. The chain recombines TRBV10-3 with TRBJ1-1; D remains ambiguous. The CDR3 here is CAISEPGFSEAFF. CDR3 coding DNA: TGTGCCATCAGTGAGCCGGGTTTTTCCGAAGCTTTCTTT.